The 22 T cell receptor beta chains given below trace back to one sample, sequenced in a study of human T cells and chemical hapten exposure. TCRdb re-analysed the RACE reads in MiXCR, keeping a single row per CDR3 protein. Among 120,000 or so distinct CDR3 sequences listed, around an eighth were seen once. Indicated time point: pre-sensitization, week 0. As to treatment: therapeutic diphenylcyclopropenone sensitization with weekly scalp DPC. The specimen was whole blood, collected in connection with sensitization to the hapten diphenylcyclopropenone (DPC). These receptors came from a woman between 18 and 30 years old with alopecia areata. Some clones in this sample may be carry-over from other donors' samples.

In its sample, this clonotype was seen a few times. The gene calls are TRBV7-9 and TRBJ1-5; D call uncertain. The CDR3 consists of 13 residues. Deletions cut 5 bases from V and 4 bases from J, with 9 bases between. The germline gives CDR1 SEHNR, CDR2 FQNEAQ (reference sequence). This CDR3 reads CASSLSVNQPQHF. CDR3 in DNA: TGTGCCAGCAGCCTTAGCGTTAATCAGCCCCAGCATTTT.

This clonotype appeared many times. The chain uses TRBV20-1 and TRBJ1-1; 9 bases are a match to TRBD1. The J segment lost 3 bases and the V segment lost 2 bases, leaving 4 bases of the junction unmatched. CDR3 size: 14 residues. CDR1 and CDR2 from the germline V gene are DFQATT and SNEGSKA (reference sequence). CDR3 DNA sequence: TGCAGTGCTAGACTGGGACAGGGTTACACTGAAGCTTTCTTT. Amino acids: CSARLGQGYTEAFF.

There are many counts of this clonotype. This chain links TRBV12-5 with TRBJ1-4; D remains ambiguous. The CDR3 contains 17 residues. Trimming took off 0 bases at V and 8 bases at J, with 19 bases between the two ends. Germline CDR1 and CDR2: LGHNT and FRNRAP. This CDR3 is CASGLVQSEADLEKLFF. CDR3 nucleotides: TGTGCTAGTGGTTTGGTACAGTCGGAGGCCGATCTCGAAAAACTGTTTTTT.

This clonotype has a single count. The rearrangement links TRBV4-2 to TRBJ2-7; D assignment may be TRBD1 or TRBD2 (6 bases each). The CDR3 is 14 amino acids. Trimming removed 1 base from V and 5 bases from J, with 12 bases in between. The V gene's germline CDR1 is LGHNA and CDR2 YNFKEQ. The CDR3 DNA is TGTGCCAGCAGCCAAGCTCGGGGGCGCGACGAGCAGTACTTC. The encoded protein is CASSQARGRDEQYF.

This clonotype turned up a few times. This chain links TRBV5-1 with TRBJ2-2; no firm D call. V lost 4 bases and J 2 bases, leaving 15 bases between the germline ends. This CDR3 is 16 amino acids long. Germline CDR1 reads SGHRS; CDR2 reads YFSETQ. The CDR3 DNA is TGCGCCAGCAGCCCCAGAGCTGCAAGAAACACCGGGGAGCTGTTTTTT. This codes for CASSPRAARNTGELFF.

This chain joins TRBV5-1 and TRBJ2-7, with D possibly called TRBD1 or TRBD2 (5 bases each). Between the trimmed V and J ends, which lost 3 bases and 2 bases, there was a span of 15 bases. The CDR3 length is 15 residues. The germline V gene has CDR1 SGHRS and CDR2 YFSETQ. CDR3 DNA: TGCGCCAGCAGCTACGGGGCCGCCGCCACCTACGAGCAGTACTTC. It is translated as CASSYGAAATYEQYF.

This clonotype has ten or more counts. This chain uses TRBV20-1 with TRBJ2-1; 12 positions agree with TRBD2. CDR3 length: 14 residues. V lost 4 bases, J lost 7 bases, and 5 bases stayed unmatched. CDR1 is DFQATT and CDR2 is SNEGSKA in the germline V gene (reference sequence). The CDR3 is CSAKWTSGVNEQFF. As DNA, the CDR3 is TGCAGTGCTAAGTGGACTAGCGGGGTTAATGAGCAGTTCTTC.

This clonotype has only a few counts. The DNA for the CDR3 is TGTGCCAGCAGCCCACGGACCCGGAAGAACACCGGGGAGCTGTTTTTT. Translation gives CASSPRTRKNTGELFF. This sequence joins TRBV7-9 and TRBJ2-2; D is unresolved. The CDR3 sequence is 16 residues long. From germline, CDR1 is SEHNR and CDR2 FQNEAQ (reference sequence). Trimming took 5 bases from V and 1 from J, leaving 14 bases between them.

About this clonotype itself: A read error may produce the germline difference seen at one junction end. This chain joins TRBV12-3 or TRBV12-4 and TRBJ2-7, with no clear D. The length of the CDR3 is 11 residues. CDR3 nucleotides: TGTGCCAACAGTTTTTCCTACGAGCAGTACTTC. It is translated as CANSFSYEQYF.

This clonotype occurred many times. This chain uses TRBV18 with TRBJ1-1, with unresolved D. Trimming removed 3 bases at V and 3 bases at J, with 11 bases between. This CDR3 is 14 amino acids long. Per the germline V gene, CDR1 is KGHSH and CDR2 is LQKENI. The chain's CDR3 is CASSPGPGDTEAFF. The DNA for the CDR3 is TGTGCCAGCTCACCGGGCCCTGGGGACACTGAAGCTTTCTTT.

The rearrangement joins TRBV29-1 to TRBJ2-2; 8 bases agree with TRBD2. Germline CDR1 is SQVTM and CDR2 is ANQGSEA. J gave up 4 bases and V 3 bases, and 10 bases lay outside the gene matches. This CDR3 is built from 16 residues. CDR3 nucleotide sequence: TGCAGCGTTGAGTCCGGACTAGCCGAGGGCACCGGGGAGCTGTTTTTT. Its translation: CSVESGLAEGTGELFF.

About this clonotype: At one end the junction does not follow the germline gene, possibly because of a read error. This sequence joins TRBV5-4 and TRBJ2-3, with a possible D match to TRBD2 (6 bases). Germline-derived CDR1 and CDR2 are SGHNT and YYREEE (reference sequence). The CDR3 has 11 amino acids. CDR3 region: CASSLDRDSLF. The CDR3 region has the DNA TGTGCCAGCAGCTTGGACCGGGACTCCCTTTTT.

This clonotype was counted many times. The V call is TRBV6-1, the J call TRBJ1-5, with D perhaps matching TRBD1 (5 bases). The CDR3 is 13 residues long. Between the trimmed V and J ends, which lost 9 bases and 5 bases, there was a span of 14 bases. Germline lookup yields CDR1 MNHNS and CDR2 SASEGT. The CDR3 region has the DNA TGTGCCAGTAAACTCCAGGGAGATCAGCCCCAGCATTTT. Amino acids: CASKLQGDQPQHF.

The table lists this clonotype with many counts. J is TRBJ1-4 and V is TRBV14; possibly TRBD1 for D (6 bases). Germline V gene data show CDR1 as SGHDN and CDR2 as FVKESK. This CDR3 region has 15 residues. The V gene lost 0 bases and the J gene lost 7 bases, with 12 bases spanning the gap. CDR3 protein: CASSQDLLGAEKLFF. The CDR3, as DNA: TGTGCCAGCAGCCAAGATTTATTGGGGGCTGAAAAACTGTTTTTT.

J is TRBJ2-3 and V is TRBV5-8; 7 bases fit TRBD2. Germline-derived CDR1 and CDR2 are SGHTS and YDEGEE. Germline trimming cut 0 bases from V and 7 bases from J; bases unmatched to any gene: 14. CDR3 length equals 17 residues. The CDR3 reads CASSLGPRGRNINTQYF. The CDR3 bases are TGTGCCAGCAGCTTGGGTCCGCGGGGGAGGAACATAAATACGCAGTATTTT.

The rearrangement uses TRBV25-1 and TRBJ1-2; D is ambiguous. The CDR3 consists of 12 residues. Trimming pared 6 bases from V and 2 bases from J, leaving 7 bases between. Germline CDR1 reads MGHDK; CDR2 reads SYGVNS. DNA for the CDR3: TGTGCCAGCAGCTTCCCCAACTATGGCTACACCTTC. This codes for CASSFPNYGYTF.

Details on this clonotype: An end of the junction does not agree with germline; a read error may underlie this. The chain joins TRBV3-1 to TRBJ2-5; D is ambiguous. The CDR3 extends over 9 amino acids. The germline CDR1 and CDR2 sequences are LGHDT and YNNKEL (reference sequence). The CDR3 DNA sequence: TGTGCCAGCAGCCAAGAATGTCCTTTC. Its protein product is CASSQECPF.

This clonotype has only a few counts. The chain couples TRBV6-5 to TRBJ1-2; no clear D. The CDR3 spans 15 residues. The V gene's germline CDR1 is MNHEY and CDR2 SVGAGI. Trimming removed 0 bases at V and 0 bases at J, with 8 bases between. CDR3 sequence (DNA): TGTGCCAGCAGTTACTCGGCCGCTGCTAACTATGGCTACACCTTC. This gives the protein CASSYSAAANYGYTF.

This clonotype was recorded many times. This sequence joins TRBV28 and TRBJ1-2; TRBD1 matches 10 bases. CDR1 is MDHEN, CDR2 SYDVKM, per germline. CDR3 size: 16 residues. Trimming took 4 bases from V and 4 from J; bases not matched to a gene: 9. The CDR3 DNA reads TGTGCCAGCAGTTACCGACAGGGGGCTGCCTTCTATGGCTACACCTTC. This sequence encodes CASSYRQGAAFYGYTF.

This clonotype was detected ten times or more. This chain connects TRBV18 to TRBJ2-7; D remains unclear. V shed 2 bases and J shed 1 base, with 3 bases lying between them. This CDR3 spans 12 amino acids. Germline loops: CDR1 KGHSH, CDR2 LQKENI. The CDR3 DNA reads TGTGCCAGCTCACCAAATTCCTACGAGCAGTACTTC. This gives the protein CASSPNSYEQYF. Filled out from reference TRBV18 and TRBJ2-7, the complete variable domain reads NAGVMQNPRHLVRRRGQEARLRCSPMKGHSHVYWYRQLPEEGLKFMVYLQKENIIDESGMPKERFSAEFPKEGPSILRIQQVVRGDSAAYFCASSPNSYEQYFGPGTRLTVT.

This clonotype was seen many times. CDR3 coding DNA: TGCAGCGTTGAGACCTTTCAGGGGACCGGGGAGCTGTTTTTT. It translates to CSVETFQGTGELFF. V gene TRBV29-1 combines with J gene TRBJ2-2, with D perhaps matching TRBD1 (6 bases). Germline values: CDR1 SQVTM, CDR2 ANQGSEA. The CDR3 spans 14 residues. V was trimmed by 3 bases and J by 5 bases, leaving 13 bases between them.

This clonotype has just a few counts. The J gene is TRBJ2-5, the V gene TRBV4-1, with D possibly called TRBD1 or TRBD2 (5 bases each). In germline, CDR1 is MGHRA, CDR2 YSYEKL. V lost 0 bases, J lost 5 bases, and 16 bases lay in between. The CDR3 is 16 residues long. CDR3: CASSQDVRGAGETQYF. The DNA for the CDR3 is TGCGCCAGCAGCCAAGATGTGAGGGGAGCAGGGGAGACCCAGTACTTC.